This TCR beta chain was profiled in a study of blood T cell repertoires in COVID-19. For the study at large: Acute and convalescent COVID-19 samples came from the United States, Italy and Spain. Sample material is recorded as cDNA or gDNA derived from T cells, B-cell-depleted T cells, or PBMCs.

Germline values: CDR1 LNHDA, CDR2 SQIVND (reference sequence). J gave up 11 bases and V 7 bases, and 8 bases lay outside the gene matches. The CDR3 totals 13 residues. In the study's own analysis: Scientists estimated how many nucleated cells there were by amplifying reference gene primers. Assay: immunoSEQ multiplex PCR; the TCRdb copy retains only in-frame clones and omits some. For V, J and clone size, that table is used; D and trimming come from the DNA. Of some 170,000 clones detected, about 79% appear once; the ten largest clones hold more than 25%. V and J are TRBV19 and TRBJ1-6; the match to TRBD1 covers 7 bases. The sample was peripheral blood. The source is a woman in her seventies with acute or convalescent COVID-19. The CDR3: CASTGQRFTPLHF. DNA of the CDR3: TGTGCCAGTACGGGACAGAGATTTACACCCCTCCACTTT.